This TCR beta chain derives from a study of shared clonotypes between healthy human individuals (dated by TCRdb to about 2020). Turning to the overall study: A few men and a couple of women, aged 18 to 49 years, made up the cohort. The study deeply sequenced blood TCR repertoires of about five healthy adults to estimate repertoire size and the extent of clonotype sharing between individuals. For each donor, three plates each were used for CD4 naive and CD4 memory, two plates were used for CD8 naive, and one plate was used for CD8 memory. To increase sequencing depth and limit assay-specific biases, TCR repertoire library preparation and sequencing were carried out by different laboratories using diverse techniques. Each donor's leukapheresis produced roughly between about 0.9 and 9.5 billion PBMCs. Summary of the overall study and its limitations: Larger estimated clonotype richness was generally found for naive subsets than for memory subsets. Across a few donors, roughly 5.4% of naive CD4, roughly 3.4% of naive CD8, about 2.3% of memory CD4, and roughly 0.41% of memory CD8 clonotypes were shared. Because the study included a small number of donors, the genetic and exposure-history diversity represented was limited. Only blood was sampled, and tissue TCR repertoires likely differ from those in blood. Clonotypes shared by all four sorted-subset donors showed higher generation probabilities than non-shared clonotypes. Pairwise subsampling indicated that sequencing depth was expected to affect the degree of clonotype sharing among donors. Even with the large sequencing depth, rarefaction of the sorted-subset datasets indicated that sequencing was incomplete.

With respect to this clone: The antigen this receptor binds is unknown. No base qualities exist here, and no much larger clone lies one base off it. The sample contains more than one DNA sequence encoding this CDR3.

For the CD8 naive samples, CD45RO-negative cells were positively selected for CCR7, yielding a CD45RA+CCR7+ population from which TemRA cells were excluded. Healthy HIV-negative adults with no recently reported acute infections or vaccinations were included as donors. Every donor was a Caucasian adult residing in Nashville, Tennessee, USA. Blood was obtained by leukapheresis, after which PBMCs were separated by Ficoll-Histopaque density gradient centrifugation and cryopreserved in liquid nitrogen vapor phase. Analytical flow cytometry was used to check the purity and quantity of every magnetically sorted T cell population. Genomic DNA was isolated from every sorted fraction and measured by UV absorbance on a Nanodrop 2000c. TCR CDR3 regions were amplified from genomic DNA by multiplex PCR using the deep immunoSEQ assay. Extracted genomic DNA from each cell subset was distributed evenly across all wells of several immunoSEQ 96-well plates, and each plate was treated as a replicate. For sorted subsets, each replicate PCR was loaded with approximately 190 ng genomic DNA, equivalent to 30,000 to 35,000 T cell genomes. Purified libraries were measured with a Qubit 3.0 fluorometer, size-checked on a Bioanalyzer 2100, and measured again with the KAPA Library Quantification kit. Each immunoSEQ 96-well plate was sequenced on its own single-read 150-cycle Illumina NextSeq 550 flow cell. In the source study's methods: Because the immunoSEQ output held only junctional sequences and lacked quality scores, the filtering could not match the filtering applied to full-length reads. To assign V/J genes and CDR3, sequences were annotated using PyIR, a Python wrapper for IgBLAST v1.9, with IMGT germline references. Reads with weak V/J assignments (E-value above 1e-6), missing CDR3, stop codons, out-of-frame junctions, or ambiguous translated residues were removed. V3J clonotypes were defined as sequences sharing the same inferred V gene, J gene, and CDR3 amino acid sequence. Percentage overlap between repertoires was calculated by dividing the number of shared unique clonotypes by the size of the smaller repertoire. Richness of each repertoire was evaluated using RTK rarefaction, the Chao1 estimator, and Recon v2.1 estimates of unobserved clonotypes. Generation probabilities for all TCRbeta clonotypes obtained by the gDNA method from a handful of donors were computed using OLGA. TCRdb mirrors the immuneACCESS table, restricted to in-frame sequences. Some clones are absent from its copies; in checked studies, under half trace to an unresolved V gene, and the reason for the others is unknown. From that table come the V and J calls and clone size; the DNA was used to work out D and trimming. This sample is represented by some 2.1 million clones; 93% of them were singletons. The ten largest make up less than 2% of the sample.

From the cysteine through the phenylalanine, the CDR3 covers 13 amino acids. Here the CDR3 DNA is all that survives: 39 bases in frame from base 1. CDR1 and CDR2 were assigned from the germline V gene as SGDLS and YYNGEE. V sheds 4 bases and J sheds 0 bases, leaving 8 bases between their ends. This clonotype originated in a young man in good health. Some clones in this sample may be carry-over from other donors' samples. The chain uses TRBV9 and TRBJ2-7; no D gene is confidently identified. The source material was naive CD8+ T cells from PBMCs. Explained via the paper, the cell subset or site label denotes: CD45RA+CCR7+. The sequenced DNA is TGTGCCAGCAGCCCGACCCCCTCCTACGAGCAGTACTTC. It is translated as CASSPTPSYEQYF. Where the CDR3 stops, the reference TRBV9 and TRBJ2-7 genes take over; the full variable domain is DSGVTQTPKHLITATGQRVTLRCSPRSGDLSVYWYQQSLDQGLQFLIQYYNGEERAKGNILERFSAQQFPDLHSELNLSSLELGDSALYFCASSPTPSYEQYFGPGTRLTVT.